This entry lists 16 T cell receptor beta chains sequenced from one sample in a study of T-cell reconstitution after alpha-beta-depleted transplantation in children. Unique molecular identifiers were used to barcode this TCRbeta library. TCRdb reprocessed the PCR reads via MiXCR and lists one record per CDR3 protein. The profile shows about 200,000 distinct CDR3 sequences, around 9.2% of them singletons. Sequences were derived from PBMCs, mostly from graft donor cells, sampled 360 days after TCRalphabeta/CD19-depleted stem cell transplant. Receptors were obtained from a male patient between 2 and 10 years old who had a stem cell transplant for acute myeloid leukemia, so the T cells may come from the graft donor.

This clonotype showed up many times. The V call is TRBV12-3 or TRBV12-4, the J call TRBJ2-3, with D perhaps matching TRBD2 (5 bases). The V end was cut by 2 bases, the J end by 0 bases, with 6 bases between. The CDR3 contains 14 residues. The CDR3 region is CASSLRGSTDTQYF. CDR3 DNA sequence: TGTGCCAGCAGTTTAAGAGGGAGCACAGATACGCAGTATTTT.

This clonotype has a handful of counts. For the CDR3, the DNA is TGTGCCAGCAGTTTAGACCGGGACAGGGGCTACAATGAGCAGTTCTTC. Its translation: CASSLDRDRGYNEQFF. V gene TRBV12-3 or TRBV12-4 combines with J gene TRBJ2-1, with 10 bases identical to TRBD1. CDR3 length: 16 amino acids. The V segment lost 1 base and the J segment 3 bases; nucleotides outside the gene matches: 3.

This clonotype was counted only a few times. Here the CDR3 DNA reads TGCGCCAGCATGGGGGGAAATGAAAAACTGTTTTTT. As protein: CASMGGNEKLFF. J is TRBJ1-4 and V is TRBV5-1; a possible D gene is TRBD1 (5 bases). V was cut by 6 bases and J by 5 bases, with 8 bases left in between. This CDR3 comprises 12 residues. Germline CDR1 is SGHRS and CDR2 is YFSETQ.

This clonotype has a handful of counts. The V gene is TRBV6-4, the J gene TRBJ2-2; the match to TRBD2 covers 8 bases. V lost 8 bases and J lost 4; bases outside the gene matches: 6. The CDR3 extends over 14 amino acids. Germline V gene sequence: CDR1 MRHNA, CDR2 SNTAGT. The CDR3 sequence: CASEREMGTGELFF. For the CDR3, the DNA is TGTGCCAGCGAGCGGGAGATGGGCACCGGGGAGCTGTTTTTT.

This clonotype appeared many times. The chain has TRBV27 and TRBJ2-2, with D possibly matching TRBD1 (6 bases). The CDR3 is made up of 16 amino acids. Per the germline V gene, CDR1 is MNHEY and CDR2 is SMNVEV (reference sequence). Deletions cut 3 bases from V and 6 bases from J, with 17 bases between. The CDR3 DNA reads as TGTGCCAGCAGTTTTACGAGGGGGAAAGGGGCCGGGGAGCTGTTTTTT. This sequence encodes CASSFTRGKGAGELFF.

V usage is TRBV2 and J usage is TRBJ1-1, with D tentatively TRBD1 (5 bases). Germline V gives CDR1 SNHLY, CDR2 FYNNEI. V dropped 7 bases and J dropped 1 base, with 10 bases sitting between them. This CDR3 comprises 13 residues. CDR3 loop: CASTREGNTEAFF. CDR3 DNA: TGTGCCAGCACCAGGGAGGGGAACACTGAAGCTTTCTTT.

There are many counts of this clonotype. The chain links TRBV28 to TRBJ2-7, with TRBD2 as a possible D gene (7 bases). This CDR3 has 15 residues. Per germline, CDR1 MDHEN and CDR2 SYDVKM. V lost 5 bases to trimming and J lost 1 base, with 15 bases between them. Here the CDR3 DNA reads TGTGCCAGCAGTCCCCCGGGGGGCCGATCCTACGAGCAGTACTTC. The encoded protein is CASSPPGGRSYEQYF.

This clonotype was detected a few times. V usage is TRBV18 and J usage is TRBJ2-7; 8 bases align to TRBD1. Germline V lookup: CDR1 KGHSH, CDR2 LQKENI. The CDR3 loop spans 14 amino acids. The J segment lost 5 bases and the V segment lost 5 bases, leaving 8 bases of the junction unmatched. CDR3 sequence: CASSTRTGIDEQYF. The CDR3 DNA is TGTGCCAGCTCAACTCGGACAGGGATCGACGAGCAGTACTTC. Supplemented by reference TRBV18 and TRBJ2-7, the full variable domain reads NAGVMQNPRHLVRRRGQEARLRCSPMKGHSHVYWYRQLPEEGLKFMVYLQKENIIDESGMPKERFSAEFPKEGPSILRIQQVVRGDSAAYFCASSTRTGIDEQYFGPGTRLTVT.

V and J are TRBV5-5 and TRBJ2-1; D gene ambiguous. Germline V lookup: CDR1 SGHKS, CDR2 YYEKEE (reference sequence). Trimming left V 0 bases short and J 2 bases short, with 12 bases between. The CDR3 extends over 16 amino acids. The CDR3 here is CASSLVGGVTYNEQFF. DNA for the CDR3: TGTGCCAGCAGCTTGGTGGGCGGAGTCACCTACAATGAGCAGTTCTTC.

This clonotype was observed many times. The CDR3 DNA reads as TGTGCCAGCAGGTTTCATCACAGGGTTTACTACGAGCAGTACGTC. As protein: CASRFHHRVYYEQYV. The chain couples TRBV12-3 or TRBV12-4 to TRBJ2-7; tentative D call: TRBD1 (6 bases). The CDR3 length is 15 residues. The V gene lost 6 bases and the J gene lost 3 bases, with 18 bases spanning the gap.

CDR3 sequence reads: CSARGGTGDSNQPQHF. The CDR3 DNA is TGCAGTGCTAGAGGGGGGACAGGGGACAGCAATCAGCCCCAGCATTTT. This sequence joins TRBV20-1 and TRBJ1-5; 10 bases map to TRBD1. Germline V gene data show CDR1 as DFQATT and CDR2 as SNEGSKA (reference sequence). The CDR3 has 16 amino acids. J was trimmed by 1 base and V by 1 base; bases with no gene match: 4.

As concerns this clonotype: The junction and the germline gene differ at one end; a read error may be behind it. The chain joins TRBV5-1 to TRBJ2-2; D possibly corresponds to TRBD2 (6 bases). The CDR3 consists of 16 residues. Germline CDR1 and CDR2: SGHRS and YFSETQ. The CDR3 loop is CASSLARIANTGEVFF. The DNA of the CDR3 is TGCGCCAGCAGCTTGGCCCGGATCGCGAACACCGGGGAGGTGTTTTTT.

The chain has TRBV28 and TRBJ2-5, with D perhaps given as TRBD1 or TRBD2 (6 bases each). The CDR3 is made up of 15 amino acids. Trimming shortened V by 3 bases and J by 5 bases, and 16 bases separated the two germline ends. Germline assignment: CDR1 MDHEN and CDR2 SYDVKM. CDR3 loop: CASSFLLGGGETQYF. CDR3 nucleotide sequence: TGTGCCAGCAGTTTTCTTCTCGGGGGCGGCGAGACCCAGTACTTC. Together with reference TRBV28 and TRBJ2-5, the CDR3 gives the full variable domain: DVKVTQSSRYLVKRTGEKVFLECVQDMDHENMFWYRQDPGLGLRLIYFSYDVKMKEKGDIPEGYSVSREKKERFSLILESASTNQTSMYLCASSFLLGGGETQYFGPGTRLLVL.

This clonotype was found a few times. The rearrangement joins TRBV6-5 to TRBJ2-3; D unresolved. The CDR3 has 16 residues. V lost 0 bases and J lost 6, with 16 bases in between. Germline CDR1 is MNHEY and CDR2 is SVGAGI. Here the CDR3 DNA reads TGTGCCAGCAGTTACTCGAACCCCGAAGGAGCGGATACGCAGTATTTT. The encoded protein is CASSYSNPEGADTQYF.

This clonotype was counted between two and nine times. This chain links TRBV4-3 with TRBJ2-2, with TRBD1 as a possible D gene (6 bases). CDR1 and CDR2 from the germline V gene are LGHNA and YSLEER. CDR3 length: 15 amino acids. V was cut by 3 bases and J by 0 bases, with 8 bases left in between. The CDR3 reads CASSQGTTNTGELFF. The CDR3 DNA reads TGCGCCAGCAGCCAGGGGACAACGAACACCGGGGAGCTGTTTTTT.

This clonotype came up a few times. This chain joins TRBV6-1 and TRBJ2-1; the D gene could be TRBD1 or TRBD2 (5 bases each). CDR3 length equals 17 residues. Per germline, CDR1 MNHNS and CDR2 SASEGT. Trimming took 5 bases from V and 3 from J, leaving 20 bases between them. For the CDR3, the DNA is TGTGCCAGCAGTAGGGGAGACCATCCCGAGGGCTACAATGAGCAGTTCTTC. It yields the protein CASSRGDHPEGYNEQFF.